This T cell receptor (beta chain) was recovered during a study of PD-1 blockade in classical Hodgkin lymphoma (dated by TCRdb to the early 2020s). Study-level background: Nivolumab dosing was 3 mg/kg intravenously every 2 weeks, continuing until either disease progression or unacceptable toxicity. The study used TCR beta sequencing and CyTOF to define a peripheral blood immune signature of response to PD-1 blockade in classical Hodgkin lymphoma.

As regards this clone: Its antigen remains undetermined. Qualities for individual bases were not recorded, and no much larger clone is one base off.

The cysteine opens and the phenylalanine closes a CDR3 of 18 amino acids. The CDR3 DNA has 54 bases and is translated from base 1. As encoded in the germline V gene, CDR1 is SGHRS while CDR2 is YFSETQ. The germline V and J ends show losses of 1 base and 1 base respectively, and no gene match explains 11 bases of the junction. Genomic DNA was extracted with the Qiagen DNeasy kit from unsorted PBMCs and from negatively selected CD4+ and CD8+ fractions. TCR beta CDR3 regions were subjected to amplification by immunoSEQ multiplex PCR with primers that anneal to V and J segments. Amplification bias was minimized using a synthetic immune receptor repertoire, and residual bias was removed computationally after sequencing. The published analysis was carried out like this. Custom Python scripts were used to quantify repertoire diversity as the Shannon entropy index. Unsorted, CD4+ and CD8+ repertoires were analyzed separately, except for combined analyses in which CD4+ and CD8+ sequences were merged in silico. A clone was considered expanded if an increase in frequency of at least 2-fold after treatment relative to C1D1 was found, and a pseudocount of 0.5 was applied to clones undetected at baseline. Clones with 0 or 1 copy at C1D1 were defined as singleton clones, while clones with 2 or more copies were defined as non-singleton clones. Clones expanded in unsorted samples were assigned a CD4+, CD8+ or unknown annotation through matching of protein sequences in sorted samples from the same patient. Wilcoxon tests on paired samples were used to test changes in diversity from C1D1 to C4D1. TCRdb carries this immuneACCESS record with in-frame sequences only. Its versions omit some clonotypes, under half of them owing to an unresolved V gene in the studies checked, with the rest unexplained. V and J calls and clone size are those listed in that table; D and trimming were worked out from the DNA. This sample comprises roughly 140,000 clones, less than 80% of them detected only once. The ten largest clones capture 9.2% of the sample.

Taken with the paper, the label for time point translates to: cycle 2 day 1 (C2D1) of nivolumab. Relapse after autologous stem cell transplantation had occurred in all trial patients, and cohorts A, B and C were distinguished by prior brentuximab vedotin exposure. The trial cohort was composed of approximately 60 patients with relapsed/refractory classical Hodgkin lymphoma, for whom complete response, partial response or progressive disease was recorded as best overall response. In the multi-cohort phase II CheckMate 205 trial, trial patients received single-agent nivolumab. An independent review committee assessed best overall response by applying the 2007 International Working Group response criteria. Trial PBMCs were obtained immediately prior to nivolumab initiation (C1D1) and on therapy at cycle 2 day 1 and cycle 4 day 1. Peripheral blood was collected in 8 mL Vacutainer Cell Preparation Tubes, from which PBMCs were isolated by centrifugation and then cryopreserved.

Broader findings and caveats from the paper: Trial patients achieving complete response had baseline diversity similar to newly diagnosed patients, whereas partial responders and progressors had significantly lower diversity. Patients starting nivolumab less than 1 year after ASCT had lower diversity and were excluded from later analyses to avoid confounding by immune reconstitution. Baseline TCR diversity was reported to be lower in newly diagnosed patients than in healthy donors, and even lower in relapsed/refractory patients. The study covered only a single clinical trial cohort, and the causes of the repertoire differences, possibly disease activity or prior therapy, were still not defined. CD4+ but not CD8+ TCR diversity rose significantly by C4D1 (p=0.0027 vs p=0.16), most apparent in complete responders (p=0.02).

Recombination joined TRBV5-1 with TRBJ2-5; TRBD2 lines up with 9 middle nucleotides. The sequence came from a human donor with classical Hodgkin lymphoma. The sequencing here drew on peripheral blood mononuclear cells (PBMCs), taken before the second cycle of nivolumab. The CDR3: CASSLRPGASGAQETQYF. In nucleotides, the sequence is TGCGCCAGCAGCTTGCGCCCCGGGGCTAGCGGGGCCCAAGAGACCCAGTACTTC. The entire variable domain, with the stretches around the CDR3 drawn from the reference TRBV5-1 and TRBJ2-5 proteins, is KAGVTQTPRYLIKTRGQQVTLSCSPISGHRSVSWYQQTPGQGLQFLFEYFSETQRNKGNFPGRFSGRQFSNSRSEMNVSTLELGDSALYLCASSLRPGASGAQETQYFGPGTRLLVL.